This is a list of T cell receptor beta chains from one sample in a study of T-cell memory formation after mild COVID-19. TCRdb processed the 5' RACE reads anew with MiXCR; each CDR3 protein has one entry. This table has 150,000 or so distinct CDR3 sequences, 11% appearing once. What was sequenced was PBMCs or a T cell subset sorted from them (not recorded which). These receptors all come from a young man who had mild COVID-19 (a few samples of this study predate the infection). Cell type and time point are not known. Each CDR3 is given without its conserved first and last residue.

v_call,j_call,cdr3_aa
TRBV5-5,TRBJ1-6,ASSLYTSPLH
TRBV5-1,TRBJ1-2,ASSLNPGDYGYT
TRBV7-7,TRBJ2-3,ASSLGGTHTDTQY
TRBV4-2,TRBJ1-2,ASTSDRGKYGYT
TRBV4-2,TRBJ2-7,ASSQDGYEQY
TRBV7-9,TRBJ1-2,ASSLVQSHYGYT
TRBV20-1,TRBJ2-3,SAPSLGGADTQY
TRBV19,TRBJ2-3,ASSTTTSSTDTQY
TRBV20-1,TRBJ2-5,SASGAAGEKTQY
TRBV7-3,TRBJ1-6,ASSTTGGSPLH
TRBV11-2,TRBJ2-3,ASSSEWITQY
TRBV3-1,TRBJ1-2,ASSQTTGSGYT
TRBV12-3/TRBV12-4,TRBJ1-2,ASTPGENYGYT
TRBV12-3/TRBV12-4,TRBJ2-2,ASSTRTGSTRELF
TRBV9,TRBJ1-1,ASSVEGGRLAF
TRBV5-1,TRBJ1-3,ASSLAVDSSGNTIY
TRBV9,TRBJ2-2,ASSGPSGGAPGELF
TRBV9,TRBJ1-1,ASRKEGTENTEAF
TRBV7-2,TRBJ1-1,ASSLEQASTEAF
TRBV5-1,TRBJ2-3,ASSNGQGLTDTQY
TRBV7-2,TRBJ2-3,ASSFQPVADTQY
TRBV5-1,TRBJ1-1,ASRFGDSEAF